Listed below are T cell receptor beta chains from one sample, sequenced in a study of blood T cells in healthy people across ages. TCRdb called the 5' RACE reads again in MiXCR, with one record for every CDR3 protein. The sample contains more than 700,000 distinct CDR3 sequences, about 55% of which appear only once. The sequencing input was blood. Receptor source: a man at least 80 years old in good health. Each CDR3 is given with its conserved first and last residue. A D gene is named only where the DNA matches it firmly. Size tells how often a clone was seen (once, few, many) or the class of an expanded clone, and some rows leave it out.

>TRBV7-2|TRBJ2-7|-|-
TGTGCCAGCACCCTTGCCGGGCCCGGGGGCGAGCAGTACTTC
CASTLAGPGGEQYF
>TRBV5-1|TRBJ2-7|few|-
TGCGCCAGCAGCACAATTTCGGGCGCTACTTACGAGCAGTACTTC
CASSTISGATYEQYF
>TRBV20-1|TRBJ2-3|-|-
TGCAGTGCTAGATTTTCACTGGAATACGCGTATTTT
CSARFSLEYAYF
>TRBV18|TRBJ2-1|-|TRBD2
TGTGCCAGCTCACCCGATACGGGGGGTATCTCGAATGAGCAGTTCTTC
CASSPDTGGISNEQFF
>TRBV5-1|TRBJ1-5|-|-
TGCGCCAGCAGACGGGGACCCGAACCCAATCAGCCCCAGCATTTT
CASRRGPEPNQPQHF
>TRBV4-2|TRBJ2-7|-|TRBD2
TGTGCCAGCAGCCAAGAAGGAGCCGGGACTAGCGGACCATACGAGCAGTACTTC
CASSQEGAGTSGPYEQYF
>TRBV20-1|TRBJ2-7|few|-
TGCAGTGCTAGCTCAGAGGTCTACGAGCAGTACTTC
CSASSEVYEQYF
>TRBV20-1|TRBJ2-3|-|-
TGCAGTGCTAGAGGAACTAGGTTCCTAAGCACAGATACGCAGTATTTT
CSARGTRFLSTDTQYF
>TRBV4-1|TRBJ2-7|-|TRBD2
TGCGCCAGCAGCCAAATCCCCGGGACTAGCGGGAGCTACGAGCAGTACTTC
CASSQIPGTSGSYEQYF
>TRBV9|TRBJ2-7|-|TRBD1
TGTGCCAGCAGCGTAGGGGGGGGGACAGGGCCCTACGAGCAGTACTTC
CASSVGGGTGPYEQYF
>TRBV20-1|TRBJ2-7|-|-
TGCAGTGCTTGGCCCAGAGGCTCCTACGAGCAGTACTTC
CSAWPRGSYEQYF
>TRBV27|TRBJ2-7|-|-
TGTGCCAGCAGTTTCCTCGACACCGGGACTTATCCCTACGAGCAGTACTTC
CASSFLDTGTYPYEQYF
>TRBV6-5|TRBJ1-2|-|-
TGTGCCAGCAGTTACTCGGGCAGGATCAACTATGGCTACACCTTC
CASSYSGRINYGYTF
>TRBV20-1|TRBJ2-7|-|TRBD1
TGCAGTGCTCCAATTACCGGGACAGGGAACGAGCAGTACTTC
CSAPITGTGNEQYF
>TRBV18|TRBJ2-7|-|TRBD1
TGTGCCAGCTCACCGGGACAGGTGATCTCCTACGAGCAGTACTTC
CASSPGQVISYEQYF
>TRBV4-2|TRBJ2-2|-|TRBD2
TGTGCCAGCAGCGACCAGCATGGACTAGGGGTCACCGGGGAGCTGTTTTTT
CASSDQHGLGVTGELFF
>TRBV7-8|TRBJ2-2|-|-
TGTGCCAGCAGCTCTTCAGGGGTCGTACACACCGGGGAGCTGTTTTTT
CASSSSGVVHTGELFF
>TRBV20-1|TRBJ2-7|-|-
TGCAGTGCTAGAGACAGGGAGAGACCTAGAGGCGAGCAGTACTTC
CSARDRERPRGEQYF
>TRBV28|TRBJ1-2|-|-
TGTGCCAGCAGTTTAGGCAGGATCTATGGCTACACCTTC
CASSLGRIYGYTF
>TRBV6-2/TRBV6-3|TRBJ2-7|few|-
TGTGCCAGCAGTTGGACGGGCGACTACGAGCAGTACTTC
CASSWTGDYEQYF
>TRBV28|TRBJ1-5|-|-
TGTGCCAGCGGACGTGAGGGGCCCCAGCATTTT
CASGREGPQHF
>TRBV4-2|TRBJ1-4|-|-
TGTGCCAGCAGCCAAGGGCGAGGGGTAGGGGAAAAACTGTTTTTT
CASSQGRGVGEKLFF
>TRBV27|TRBJ1-5|-|TRBD1
TGTGCCAGCAGCCCACAGGGGTTTTATGGCAATCAGCCCCAGCATTTT
CASSPQGFYGNQPQHF
>TRBV13|TRBJ2-4|-|-
TGTGCCAGCAGCTCAAGCCAAAACATTCAGTACTTC
CASSSSQNIQYF
>TRBV29-1|TRBJ2-1|-|-
TGCAGCGTTGCGGGGGCAGGTTTGCAGTTCTTC
CSVAGAGLQFF
>TRBV7-2|TRBJ2-1|few|-
TGTGCCAGCAGCCCTGACAGCTCCTACAATGAGCAGTTCTTC
CASSPDSSYNEQFF
>TRBV2|TRBJ2-5|-|-
TGTGCCAGCGGCGCGGAGACCCAGTACTTC
CASGAETQYF
>TRBV12-3/TRBV12-4|TRBJ2-3|-|-
TGTGCCAGCCTCTGGGGGTTATCTAGCACAGATGCGCAGTATTTT
CASLWGLSSTDAQYF
>TRBV9|TRBJ2-7|-|TRBD1
TGTGCCAGCAGCGCCACAGGGGCCGAGCAGTACTTC
CASSATGAEQYF
>TRBV4-2|TRBJ2-7|few|-
TGTGCCAGCAGCCACCAGACTGGACCCACCTCCTACGAGCAGTACTTC
CASSHQTGPTSYEQYF
>TRBV28|TRBJ2-5|-|-
TGTGCCAGCAGTGCCCTGGTAGTTCAAGAGACCCAGTACTTC
CASSALVVQETQYF
>TRBV5-8|TRBJ2-7|-|TRBD1
TGTGCCAGCAGCTTGGAGGGGGCGCATGAGCAGTACTTC
CASSLEGAHEQYF
>TRBV13|TRBJ1-4|few|-
TGTGCCAGCAGCTTCGGTTCTAATGAAAAACTGTTTTTT
CASSFGSNEKLFF
>TRBV27|TRBJ2-1|-|TRBD2
TGTGCCAGCGCTACCGTCCTAGCGGGAGGAGAGCAGTTCTTC
CASATVLAGGEQFF
>TRBV3-1|TRBJ2-3|few|-
TGTGCCAGCAGCCGCGAAGCGATGGCAGATACGCAGTATTTT
CASSREAMADTQYF
>TRBV6-5|TRBJ2-5|-|TRBD2
TGTGCCAGCAGTTCTGTGAAAACTAGCGGGAGGCAAGAGACCCAGTACTTC
CASSSVKTSGRQETQYF
>TRBV10-3|TRBJ2-7|-|TRBD1
TGTGCCATCAGTGATTTACAGGGGGCCTCCTACAATGAGCAGTACTTC
CAISDLQGASYNEQYF
>TRBV3-1|TRBJ2-6|few|-
TGTGCCAGCAGGCCGGGGGGGGCCAACGTCCTGACTTTC
CASRPGGANVLTF
>TRBV20-1|TRBJ2-7|few|-
TGCAGTGCTAGAGGGGGGGGCACAGGGAGGATCTACGAGCAGTACTTC
CSARGGGTGRIYEQYF
>TRBV24-1|TRBJ2-1|-|-
TGTGCCACCAGTGATTCCCGGACTAACTACAATGAGCAGTTCTTC
CATSDSRTNYNEQFF
>TRBV29-1|TRBJ2-1|few|-
TGCAGCGTTGCAGAGGAGGGGTTTTACAATGAGCAGTTCTTC
CSVAEEGFYNEQFF
>TRBV20-1|TRBJ2-6|few|-
TGCAGTGCTAGGGGGAGGTTAGGGGCCAACGTCCTGACTTTC
CSARGRLGANVLTF
>TRBV29-1|TRBJ2-7|-|-
TGCAGCGTCTCCGACGGGCAGTACGAGCAGTACTTC
CSVSDGQYEQYF
>TRBV7-2|TRBJ2-3|few|-
TGTGCCAGCAGCTCCCCGGCCGGGGCGCCGGTGGGAGATACGCAGTATTTT
CASSSPAGAPVGDTQYF